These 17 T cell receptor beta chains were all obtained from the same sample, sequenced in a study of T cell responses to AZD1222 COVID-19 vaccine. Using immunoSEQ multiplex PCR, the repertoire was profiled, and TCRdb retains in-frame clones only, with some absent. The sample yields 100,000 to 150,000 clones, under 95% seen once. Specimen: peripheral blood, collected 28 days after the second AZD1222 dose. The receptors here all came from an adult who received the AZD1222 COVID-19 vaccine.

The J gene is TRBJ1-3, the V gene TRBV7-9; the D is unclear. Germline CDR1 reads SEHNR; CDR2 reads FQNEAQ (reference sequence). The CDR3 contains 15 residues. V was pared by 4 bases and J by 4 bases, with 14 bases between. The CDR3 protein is CASSSVMGYGNTIYF. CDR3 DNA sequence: TGTGCCAGCAGCTCCGTCATGGGCTACGGAAACACCATATATTTT.

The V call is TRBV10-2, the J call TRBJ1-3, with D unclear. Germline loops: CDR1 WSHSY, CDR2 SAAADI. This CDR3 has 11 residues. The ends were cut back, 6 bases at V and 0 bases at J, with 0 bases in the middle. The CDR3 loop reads CASSSGNTIYF. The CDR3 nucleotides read TGCGCCAGCAGCTCTGGAAACACCATATATTTT.

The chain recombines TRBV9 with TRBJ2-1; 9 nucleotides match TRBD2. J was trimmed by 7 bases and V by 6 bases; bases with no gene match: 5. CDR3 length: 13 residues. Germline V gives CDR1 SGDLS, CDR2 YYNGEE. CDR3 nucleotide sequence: TGTGCCAGCACGGCGGGGGGGCCGAATGAGCAGTTCTTC. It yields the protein CASTAGGPNEQFF.

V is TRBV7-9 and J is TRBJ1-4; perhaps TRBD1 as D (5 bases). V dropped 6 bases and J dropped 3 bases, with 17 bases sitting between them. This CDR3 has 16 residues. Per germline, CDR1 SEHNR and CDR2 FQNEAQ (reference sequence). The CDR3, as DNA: TGTGCCAGCAGACCCCAGGGAGGCGGACCTAATGAAAAACTGTTTTTT. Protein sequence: CASRPQGGGPNEKLFF.

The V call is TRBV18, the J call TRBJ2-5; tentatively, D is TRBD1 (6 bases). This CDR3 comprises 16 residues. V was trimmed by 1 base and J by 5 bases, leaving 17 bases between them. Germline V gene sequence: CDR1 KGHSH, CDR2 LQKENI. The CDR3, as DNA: TGTGCCAGCTCACCACAAACGACAGGCCTCGGCGAGACCCAGTACTTC. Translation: CASSPQTTGLGETQYF.

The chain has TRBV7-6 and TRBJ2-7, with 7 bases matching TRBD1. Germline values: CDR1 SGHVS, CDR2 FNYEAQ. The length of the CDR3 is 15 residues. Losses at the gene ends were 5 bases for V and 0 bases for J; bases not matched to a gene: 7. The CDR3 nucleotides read TGTGCCAGCAGCGGCTCGGGACAGCTCTCCTACGAGCAGTACTTC. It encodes CASSGSGQLSYEQYF.

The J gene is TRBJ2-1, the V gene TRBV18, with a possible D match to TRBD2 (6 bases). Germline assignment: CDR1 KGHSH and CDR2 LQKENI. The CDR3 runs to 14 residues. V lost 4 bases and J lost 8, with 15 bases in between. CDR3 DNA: TGTGCCAGCTCACATAATGCGGGGTCCGATGAGCAGTTCTTC. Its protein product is CASSHNAGSDEQFF.

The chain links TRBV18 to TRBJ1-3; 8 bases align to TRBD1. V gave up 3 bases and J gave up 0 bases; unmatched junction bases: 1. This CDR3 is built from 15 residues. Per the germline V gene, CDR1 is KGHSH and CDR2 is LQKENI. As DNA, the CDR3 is TGTGCCAGCTCACCGGGACAGGCCTCTGGAAACACCATATATTTT. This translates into CASSPGQASGNTIYF. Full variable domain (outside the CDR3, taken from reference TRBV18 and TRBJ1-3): NAGVMQNPRHLVRRRGQEARLRCSPMKGHSHVYWYRQLPEEGLKFMVYLQKENIIDESGMPKERFSAEFPKEGPSILRIQQVVRGDSAAYFCASSPGQASGNTIYFGEGSWLTVV.

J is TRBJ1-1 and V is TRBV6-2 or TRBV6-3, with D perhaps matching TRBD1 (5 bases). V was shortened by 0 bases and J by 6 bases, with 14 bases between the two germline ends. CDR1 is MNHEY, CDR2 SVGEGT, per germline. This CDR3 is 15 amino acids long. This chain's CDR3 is CASSYSGRDNPEAFF. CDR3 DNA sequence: TGTGCCAGCAGTTACTCGGGCAGGGATAACCCTGAAGCTTTCTTT.

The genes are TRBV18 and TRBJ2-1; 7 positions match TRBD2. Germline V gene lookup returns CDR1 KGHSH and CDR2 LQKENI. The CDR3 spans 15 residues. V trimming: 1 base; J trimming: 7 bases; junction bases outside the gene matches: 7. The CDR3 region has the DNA TGTGCCAGCTCACCACAGCGGGGAGAGCATAATGAGCAGTTCTTC. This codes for CASSPQRGEHNEQFF.

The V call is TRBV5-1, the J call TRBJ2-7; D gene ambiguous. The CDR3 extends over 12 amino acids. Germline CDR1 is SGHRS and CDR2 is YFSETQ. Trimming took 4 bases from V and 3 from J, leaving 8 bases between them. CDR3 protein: CASSGQSYEQYF. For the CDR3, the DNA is TGCGCCAGCAGCGGCCAGAGCTACGAGCAGTACTTC.

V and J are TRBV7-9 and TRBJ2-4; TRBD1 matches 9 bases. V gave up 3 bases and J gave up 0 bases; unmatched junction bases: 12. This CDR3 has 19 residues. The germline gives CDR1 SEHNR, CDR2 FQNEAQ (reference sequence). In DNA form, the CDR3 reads TGTGCCAGCAGCTTCCGGGACAGGGACTCCTCTCGAGCCAAAAACATTCAGTACTTC. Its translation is CASSFRDRDSSRAKNIQYF.

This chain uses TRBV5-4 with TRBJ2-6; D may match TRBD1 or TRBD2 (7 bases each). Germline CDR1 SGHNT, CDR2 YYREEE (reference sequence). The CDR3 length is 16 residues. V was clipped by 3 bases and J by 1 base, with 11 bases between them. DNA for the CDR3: TGTGCCAGCAGCTGGGAGGGGGCGTCTGGGGCCAACGTCCTGACTTTC. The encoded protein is CASSWEGASGANVLTF.

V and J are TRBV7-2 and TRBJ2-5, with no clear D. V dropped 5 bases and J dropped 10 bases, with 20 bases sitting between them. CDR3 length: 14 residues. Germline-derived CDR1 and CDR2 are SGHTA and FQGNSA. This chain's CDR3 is CASSVELGKRGQYF. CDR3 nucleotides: TGTGCCAGCAGCGTGGAGCTCGGCAAGAGAGGCCAGTACTTC.

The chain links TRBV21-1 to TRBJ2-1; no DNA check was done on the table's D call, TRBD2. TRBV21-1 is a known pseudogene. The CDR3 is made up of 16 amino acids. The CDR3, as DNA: TGTGCCATCTACGACGCGGGCGGGAGCTCCTACAATGAGCAGTTCTTC. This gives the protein CAIYDAGGSSYNEQFF.

CDR3 DNA sequence: TGTGCCAGCAGCGCCGGGACAGGGGGTGGGGGCTACACCTTC. Translation: CASSAGTGGGGYTF. This chain connects TRBV7-2 to TRBJ1-2; TRBD1 aligns across 11 bases. The V segment lost 5 bases and the J segment 8 bases; nucleotides outside the gene matches: 7. CDR1 and CDR2 (germline): SGHTA, FQGNSA. This CDR3 has 14 amino acids.

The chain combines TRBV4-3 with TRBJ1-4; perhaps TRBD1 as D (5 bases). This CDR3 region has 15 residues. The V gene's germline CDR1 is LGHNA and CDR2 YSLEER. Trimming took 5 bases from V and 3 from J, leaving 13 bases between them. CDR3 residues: CASSSQGLANEKLFF. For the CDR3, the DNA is TGCGCCAGCAGCTCTCAGGGCTTGGCTAATGAAAAACTGTTTTTT.